Detailed here is one T cell receptor beta chain. As yet, its antigen is unknown. The entry originates in a study of T cell responses to AZD1222 COVID-19 vaccine. Assay: immunoSEQ multiplex PCR; the TCRdb copy retains only in-frame clones and omits some. Here the sample spans about 100,000 clones, about 90% being singletons. The CDR3 runs to 13 residues. CDR1 SNHLY and CDR2 FYNNEI come from the germline V gene. Trimming took off 8 bases at V and 6 bases at J, with 13 bases between the two ends. Study-level findings and limits: Spike as a whole was targeted by vaccine-associated CD4 TCRs, dominant at 160-218 and 743-854.

The J gene is TRBJ1-4, the V gene TRBV2; possibly TRBD1 for D (5 bases). This TCR was recovered from an adult in good health. The sequencing used peripheral blood, collected on day 0 of MenACWY control vaccination. The CDR3 region has the DNA TGTGCCAGCCGACAGTTTAAAGATGAAAAACTGTTTTTT. This sequence encodes CASRQFKDEKLFF.